This TCR beta chain was sequenced in a study of beta chain features in type 1 diabetes. A sort by CD45RO/CCR7/CD25/CD127/CD95/CD27 yielded CD4+ naive, central memory, regulatory and stem cell-like memory cells. Study results and caveats: PCR may have favored shorter templates equally in patients and controls. All four CD4+ subsets of Type 1 diabetes patients contained TCRB CDR3s that were moderately but significantly shorter. Whether HLA type affects TCRB rearrangement stayed undetermined in the present work.

A word on this clone: What it binds is not known.

The CDR3 loop spans 15 amino acids. The germline V and J ends were trimmed by 1 base and 7 bases, with 14 bases remaining between them. Germline-derived CDR1 and CDR2 are SGHTA and FQGNSA. Of the isolated RNA, all was reverse transcribed, and so the sequenced material was expressed TCRB transcripts. Only in-frame clones appear in the TCRdb table, and some are missing; sequencing was by immunoSEQ multiplex PCR. The sample contains hundreds of thousands of clones, around 15% of which appear only once. This chain uses TRBV7-2 with TRBJ1-5; D gene uncertain. Input material: naive CD4+ T cells from blood. This TCR was recovered from a man in his late teens or twenties with type 1 diabetes. DNA of the CDR3: TGTGCCAGCAGCTTAGAGGTCTTTGAAGGACAGCCCCAGCATTTT. Translation: CASSLEVFEGQPQHF.